Included here is one TCR beta chain sequence, with context. Germline assignment: CDR1 KGHSH and CDR2 LQKENI. V was clipped by 3 bases and J by 7 bases; unmatched bases: 11. The CDR3 extends over 15 amino acids. The sample is drawn from a study of regulatory T cells in long-lasting Graves disease. Regarding time point: newly diagnosed GD, antithyroid drugs for less than 3 months. PBMC-derived RNA was used for the TCR library. Arm-PCR with iRepertoire HTBI primers amplified the CDR3 regions for these TCR beta libraries. One entry per CDR3 protein results from TCRdb running MiXCR on the multiplex PCR reads. This table holds about 430,000 distinct CDR3 sequences, approximately 15% found once. The same sample was also used in a study of T cells in Graves' hyperthyroidism and ophthalmopathy. That work contributes: Before onset, ophthalmopathy was predicted by the model a median approximately 6.7 months earlier.

The chain recombines TRBV18 with TRBJ2-5, with 7 bases fitting TRBD1. This TCR was recovered from a woman in her thirties or forties with Graves disease. The specimen comprised peripheral blood mononuclear cells (PBMCs), sampled at new diagnosis, from a patient treated with antithyroid drugs. The CDR3 is CASSPETGQVGTQYF. CDR3 bases: TGTGCCAGCTCACCCGAGACAGGGCAGGTCGGGACCCAGTACTTC.